What follows are 3 T cell receptor beta chains derived from one specimen sequenced in a study of OX40 agonist ivuxolimab in advanced cancers. The assay was immunoSEQ multiplex PCR, and TCRdb's table has in-frame clones only and misses some. The table lists about 85,000 clones, roughly four fifths of them singletons, with 6% to 8.5% in the top ten. Sequencing used CD4+ or CD8+ T cells sorted from blood, obtained in a trial of the OX40 agonist ivuxolimab. The source of these receptors is an adult with an advanced solid tumor such as melanoma, head and neck, liver or kidney cancer.

The rearrangement links TRBV4-3 to TRBJ1-5, with D hard to call. Germline loops: CDR1 LGHNA, CDR2 YSLEER. Trimming removed 5 bases at V and 3 bases at J, with 8 bases between. The CDR3 has 13 residues. The CDR3 sequence: CASSSEINQPQHF. In DNA, the CDR3 is TGCGCCAGCAGCTCCGAGATCAATCAGCCCCAGCATTTT.

This chain uses TRBV11-2 with TRBJ1-5; no firm D call. This CDR3 is built from 15 residues. The V and J ends lost 2 bases and 0 bases respectively, with 8 bases between them. The V gene's germline CDR1 is SGHAT and CDR2 FQNNGV. The CDR3 protein is CASSLTGYSNQPQHF. For the CDR3, the DNA is TGTGCCAGCAGCTTAACGGGGTATAGCAATCAGCCCCAGCATTTT. Full variable domain (outside the CDR3, taken from reference TRBV11-2 and TRBJ1-5): EAGVAQSPRYKIIEKRQSVAFWCNPISGHATLYWYQQILGQGPKLLIQFQNNGVVDDSQLPKDRFSAERLKGVDSTLKIQPAKLEDSAVYLCASSLTGYSNQPQHFGDGTRLSIL.

In this sample, this clone turned up once. The gene calls are TRBV15 and TRBJ2-5; 9 nucleotides align to TRBD2. From germline, CDR1 is LNHNV and CDR2 YYDKDF (reference sequence). V shed 3 bases, J shed 5 bases, and the junction held 7 bases outside the gene matches. CDR3 length equals 15 residues. CDR3 nucleotide sequence: TGTGCCACCAGCAGTGAAGGACTAGCGACGGAGACCCAGTACTTC. Encoded protein: CATSSEGLATETQYF. The full variable domain, rest sourced from reference TRBV15 and TRBJ2-5, is DAMVIQNPRYQVTQFGKPVTLSCSQTLNHNVMYWYQQKSSQAPKLLFHYYDKDFNNEADTPDNFQSRRPNTSFCFLDIRSPGLGDTAMYLCATSSEGLATETQYFGPGTRLLVL.